What follows describes a single T cell receptor beta chain. This receptor's antigen is unknown. No base qualities exist here, and no much larger clone lies one base off it. The sample originates from a study of shared clonotypes between healthy human individuals (dated by TCRdb to 2018 to 2020). Concerning the study at large: A couple of women and a few men aged 18 to 49 years were included in the cohort. For each donor, CD4 naive and CD4 memory were each run on three plates, CD8 naive on two plates, and CD8 memory on one plate. To estimate repertoire size and how much clonotype sharing occurs between individuals, the study deeply sequenced the blood TCR repertoires of five healthy adults. Different laboratories and diverse techniques were used to prepare libraries and sequence TCR repertoires, to increase sequencing depth and limit assay-specific biases. Per donor, leukapheresis produced somewhere between about 0.9 and 9.5 billion PBMCs.

V is clipped by 6 bases and J by 2 bases, and the sequence between their germline boundaries is 16 bases long. Inclusive of the bounding cysteine and phenylalanine, the CDR3 is 15 residues long. Only CDR3 DNA is held: 45 bases, read in frame from base 1. The germline V gene provides CDR1 SGHRS and CDR2 YFSETQ. Healthy HIV-negative adults with no recently reported acute infections or vaccinations were included as donors. Every donor was a Caucasian adult living in Nashville, Tennessee, USA. Magnetic negative selection was used to enrich CD4+ T cells, after which naive cells were positively selected on CD45RA and the negative fraction became the memory subset. Blood was obtained by leukapheresis, after which PBMCs were separated by Ficoll-Histopaque density gradient centrifugation and cryopreserved in liquid nitrogen vapor phase. Analytical flow cytometry was used to check the purity and quantity of every magnetically sorted T cell population. Each sorted fraction had its genomic DNA isolated and then quantified by UV absorbance on a Nanodrop 2000c.

Beyond this particular receptor, the publication reports: Sampling was restricted to blood, and TCR repertoires in tissue are likely to differ from TCR repertoires in blood. Larger estimated clonotype richness was generally found for naive subsets than for memory subsets. Rarefaction of sorted-subset datasets indicated incomplete sequencing despite the large sequencing depth. Clonotypes shared by all four sorted-subset donors showed higher generation probabilities than non-shared clonotypes. Pairwise subsampling indicated that sequencing depth was expected to affect the degree of clonotype sharing among donors. Across a few donors, roughly 5% of naive CD4, 3% to 3.5% of naive CD8, around 2.1% of memory CD4, and approximately 0.4% of memory CD8 clonotypes were shared. Because the study included a small number of donors, the genetic and exposure-history diversity represented was limited.

Using the deep immunoSEQ assay, TCR CDR3 regions were amplified from genomic DNA by multiplex PCR. Extracted genomic DNA from each cell subset was spread evenly across all wells of several immunoSEQ 96-well plates, with each plate serving as a replicate. For sorted subsets, 150 to 250 ng of genomic DNA, equivalent to around 31,000 T cell genomes, went into each replicate PCR. Purified libraries were measured with a Qubit 3.0 fluorometer, size-checked on a Bioanalyzer 2100, and measured again with the KAPA Library Quantification kit. A separate single-read 150-cycle Illumina NextSeq 550 flow cell was used to sequence each immunoSEQ 96-well plate. The study's processing was this. The immunoSEQ output contained only junctional sequences without quality scores, so filtering could not match that applied to full-length reads. Sequences were annotated with PyIR, a Python wrapper for IgBLAST v1.9, and V/J genes and CDR3 were assigned using IMGT germline references. Reads were filtered out if the reads had weak V/J assignments (E-value above 1e-6), no CDR3, stop codons, out-of-frame junctions, or ambiguous translated residues. A V3J clonotype was defined by an identical inferred V gene, J gene, and CDR3 amino acid sequence. Percentage overlap between repertoires was computed as shared unique clonotypes divided by the size of the smaller repertoire. RTK rarefaction, the Chao1 estimator, and Recon v2.1 estimates of unobserved clonotypes were used to assess repertoire richness. Generation probabilities for all TCRbeta clonotypes obtained by the gDNA method from a few donors were computed using OLGA. The table comes from immuneACCESS by way of TCRdb, which keeps in-frame sequences with V and J called. Part of the clones is missing from these tables; in studies checked, under half for an unresolved V gene and the rest for unknown reasons. V and J calls and clone size are as listed in that table; D and trimming were resolved from the DNA. The sample table shows some 790,000 clones, and roughly two thirds are seen once. Together, the top ten hold approximately 2% of the sample.

The clonotype originates from a woman aged 25 to 39 in good health. The sample taken for sequencing was memory CD4+ T cells sorted from blood. The label giving this sample's cell subset or site can be read as: CD45RA-negative fraction. The sequence is built from TRBV5-1 and TRBJ2-3, with the D gene possibly TRBD1 or TRBD2, each one fitting 5 bases. The bases read TGCGCCAGCACCCCCGGGACCGACACCACAGATACGCAGTATTTT. Translated, this is CASTPGTDTTDTQYF.